This T cell receptor beta chain was obtained from a study of blood T cell repertoires in COVID-19. Whole-study context: The study drew acute and convalescent COVID-19 samples from the United States, Italy and Spain. Sources were T cells, B-cell-depleted T cells, or PBMCs; the material itself was cDNA or gDNA.

Original methodology: For nucleated cells, counts were estimated from reference gene primer amplification. Sequencing used immunoSEQ multiplex PCR; TCRdb keeps in-frame clones, though not all of them. Clonal size and the V and J genes are those of that table, whereas D and trimming came from the DNA. The sample comprises 150,000 to 200,000 clones, approximately 86% of which are singletons, and roughly 9.1% rests with the top ten. Germline V gene sequence: CDR1 LNHDA, CDR2 SQIVND (reference sequence). J gave up 3 bases and V 3 bases, and 6 bases lay outside the gene matches. This CDR3 region has 15 residues.

What was sequenced was peripheral blood. The chain is built from TRBV19 and TRBJ2-3; the match to TRBD2 covers 7 bases. This clonotype was obtained from a man in his fifties or sixties with active or convalescent COVID-19. The CDR3 sequence: CASSMGGSMTDTQYF. CDR3 nucleotide sequence: TGTGCCAGTAGTATGGGCGGGAGTATGACAGATACGCAGTATTTT.